These 4 T cell receptor beta chains share one sample of origin, sequenced in a study of T cells after yellow fever vaccination. TCRdb re-analysed the 5' RACE reads in MiXCR, keeping a single row per CDR3 protein. The sample shows tens of thousands of distinct CDR3 sequences, about 7.9% of them seen only once. The sample in question was CD8+ T cells sorted from PBMCs, obtained around 15 days after the first yellow fever vaccination. Receptors were obtained from a man aged 18-30 years who received the YFV17D yellow fever vaccine.

The sample holds many counts of this clonotype. The chain joins TRBV10-3 to TRBJ1-2, with D uncertain. The ends were cut back, 1 base at V and 4 bases at J, with 13 bases in the middle. Germline CDR1 is ENHRY and CDR2 is SYGVKD. CDR3 length: 15 amino acids. The CDR3 region has the DNA TGTGCCATCAGTGAGTTCTCGGGATTTGGCTATGGCTACACCTTC. Translated, it gives CAISEFSGFGYGYTF.

In its sample, this clonotype was seen once. A single base separates this from a much larger clone, so it may be a read error. The V call is TRBV11-2, the J call TRBJ2-3, with 13 bases matching TRBD2. The CDR3 sequence is 18 residues long. Looked up from germline, CDR1 is SGHAT and CDR2 is FQNNGV. J gave up 3 bases and V 5 bases, and 11 bases lay outside the gene matches. The CDR3 region is CASSLTSGGAVLTDTQYF. CDR3 bases: TGTGCCAGCAGCCTCACTAGCGGGGGGGCGGTTTTAACAGATACGCAGTATTTT.

This clonotype was observed many times. The chain employs TRBV4-1 and TRBJ2-7; maybe TRBD2 (5 bases). The V gene lost 3 bases and the J gene lost 2 bases, with 11 bases spanning the gap. The CDR3 covers 14 residues. Germline CDR1 and CDR2: MGHRA and YSYEKL. The CDR3 sequence is CASSQGDGTYEQYF. The CDR3 region has the DNA TGCGCCAGCAGCCAGGGAGACGGGACCTACGAGCAGTACTTC.

This clonotype was observed many times. The rearrangement joins TRBV4-1 to TRBJ2-7; D possibly matches TRBD1 or TRBD2 (5 bases each). CDR3 length: 15 residues. The ends were cut back, 4 bases at V and 1 base at J, with 14 bases in the middle. From germline, CDR1 is MGHRA and CDR2 YSYEKL. The CDR3 sequence: CASSLYSGSSYEQYF. In DNA, the CDR3 is TGCGCCAGCAGCCTTTACTCAGGGAGTTCCTACGAGCAGTACTTC.